These 8 T cell receptor beta chains came from one sample sequenced in a study of cytomegalovirus exposure and HLA in healthy donors. Primers for the PCR totalled 60 Vbeta and 13 Jbeta. Assay: immunoSEQ multiplex PCR; the TCRdb copy retains only in-frame clones and omits some. The sample has 150,000 or so clones; around 85% are singletons. The sample consisted of PBMCs. The source of these receptors is a man aged 45-60 years in good health and CMV-seropositive.

V usage is TRBV4-2 and J usage is TRBJ2-1, with no clear D. This CDR3 contains 17 residues. With 5 bases removed from V and 1 base from J, the gap between germline ends came to 18 bases. CDR1 is LGHNA and CDR2 is YNFKEQ in the germline V gene. The CDR3 DNA is TGTGCCAGCAGCAGCTCCTACTCCTACGGGTCCTACAATGAGCAGTTCTTC. This codes for CASSSSYSYGSYNEQFF.

This sequence joins TRBV20-1 and TRBJ1-4; the D is unclear. This CDR3 comprises 11 residues. Germline lookup yields CDR1 DFQATT and CDR2 SNEGSKA (reference sequence). The V gene lost 6 bases and the J gene lost 7 bases, with 9 bases spanning the gap. CDR3 loop: CSAKRGEKLFF. The CDR3 nucleotides read TGCAGTGCCAAACGGGGTGAAAAACTGTTTTTT.

This clone was recorded a few times. The rearrangement links TRBV5-6 to TRBJ1-5; 7 bases map to TRBD1. The CDR3 covers 15 residues. The V and J ends lost 4 bases and 5 bases, in that order; junction bases with no gene match: 9. CDR1 and CDR2 from the germline V gene are SGHDT and YYEEEE. CDR3 bases: TGTGCCAGCAGCACAACAGGGGCTGGGGATCAGCCCCAGCATTTT. Amino acids: CASSTTGAGDQPQHF.

This chain joins TRBV5-8 and TRBJ1-2; maybe TRBD1 (6 bases). Between the trimmed V and J ends, which lost 1 base and 8 bases, there was a span of 12 bases. Germline CDR1 SGHTS, CDR2 YDEGEE. There are 13 residues in the CDR3. CDR3: CASSLQGLSGYTF. The CDR3 DNA reads TGTGCCAGCAGCTTGCAGGGGTTGAGCGGCTACACCTTC.

The gene calls are TRBV10-3 and TRBJ2-7; the D is unclear. The CDR3 spans 12 residues. From germline, CDR1 is ENHRY and CDR2 SYGVKD. V was shortened by 3 bases and J by 4 bases, with 7 bases between the two germline ends. The CDR3 here is CAISDPYYEQYF. The CDR3 DNA is TGTGCCATCAGTGACCCCTATTACGAGCAGTACTTC.

This chain connects TRBV6-1 to TRBJ2-7; D might be TRBD1 (5 bases). The CDR3 is 14 residues long. V was trimmed by 3 bases and J by 2 bases, leaving 11 bases between them. Germline V gene sequence: CDR1 MNHNS, CDR2 SASEGT. In nucleotides, the CDR3 is TGTGCCAGCAGTGAGTTCCAGGGAACCTACGAGCAGTACTTC. Protein product: CASSEFQGTYEQYF.

This clone has just one count. The chain recombines TRBV18 with TRBJ1-2; D gene unclear. Trimming took 5 bases from V and 2 from J, leaving 9 bases between them. The CDR3 covers 13 residues. CDR1 and CDR2 (germline): KGHSH, LQKENI. In DNA form, the CDR3 reads TGTGCCAGCTCAGACGGGAAAAACTATGGCTACACCTTC. It encodes CASSDGKNYGYTF.

The V and J genes are TRBV13 and TRBJ2-1; a possible D gene is TRBD1 (6 bases). The germline V gene has CDR1 PRHDT and CDR2 FYEKMQ (reference sequence). The CDR3 loop spans 13 amino acids. V was shortened by 5 bases and J by 4 bases, with 9 bases between the two germline ends. The CDR3 sequence: CASSLGQYNEQFF. As DNA, the CDR3 is TGTGCCAGCAGCCTCGGACAGTACAATGAGCAGTTCTTC.